These T cell receptor beta chains were read from a single sample in a study of shared clonotypes between healthy human individuals. Produced via immunoSEQ multiplex PCR; TCRdb's table is partial and in-frame only. Among around 1.9 million clones listed, 93% were seen once. The specimen sequenced was naive CD8+ T cells from PBMCs. These receptors were taken from a young man in good health. Some clones in this sample may be carry-over from other donors' samples. The CDR3 runs from the conserved cysteine through the conserved F or W. A D gene is named only where the DNA matches it firmly.

TRBV9	.	TRBJ1-2	CASSVVDGTHYTF
TRBV6-5	.	TRBJ1-2	CASAKGGDGYTF
TRBV9	.	TRBJ2-1	CASSVGTSGEQFF
TRBV7-9	TRBD1	TRBJ2-7	CASNRGSEQYF
TRBV9	.	TRBJ2-5	CASSVGGPETQYF
TRBV7-2	.	TRBJ1-2	CASSLGRGTPNYGYTF
TRBV27	.	TRBJ2-2	CASTLGQPGTGELFF
TRBV6-6	.	TRBJ1-1	CASSYSGVAEAFF
TRBV6-5	.	TRBJ1-5	CASSYSQGQKPQHF
TRBV28	TRBD2	TRBJ2-7	CASSLLAGGPGEQYF
TRBV5-4	.	TRBJ2-3	CASSSTGHQAQYF
TRBV6-5	.	TRBJ1-1	CASSYGGGGAEAFF
TRBV7-9	.	TRBJ1-2	CASSATRERNRNYGYTF
TRBV27	TRBD1	TRBJ2-7	CASSTLTGGTVYEQYF
TRBV10-3	.	TRBJ2-7	CAISLGTAASSYEQYF
TRBV5-6	.	TRBJ1-2	CASSLRAGVNYGYTF
TRBV5-6	TRBD1	TRBJ2-3	CASSPGGRGRWTDTQYF
TRBV5-6	.	TRBJ1-2	CASTPPGGARGYTF
TRBV7-8	TRBD2	TRBJ2-1	CASSPDRTSGIGEQFF
TRBV4-3	.	TRBJ2-1	CASSQWQGMDNEQFF
TRBV28	TRBD1	TRBJ1-2	CASSSDGTGFYGYTF
TRBV19	.	TRBJ1-5	CASSMSPKQPQHF
TRBV14	TRBD1	TRBJ2-3	CASSWTGFFADTQYF
TRBV28	TRBD2	TRBJ2-1	CASSLSGGSPYNEQFF
TRBV2	.	TRBJ1-1	CASSDKGSTEAFF
TRBV9	TRBD2	TRBJ2-1	CASSAHPKVAGASYNEQFF
TRBV4-3	.	TRBJ1-1	CASSQEGAGMNTEAFF
TRBV30	.	TRBJ1-2	CAWSMGTYGYTF
TRBV11-3	.	TRBJ2-7	CASSLGKGITSFGEQYF
TRBV27	.	TRBJ1-2	CASSLYGGTPANYGYTF
TRBV7-2	TRBD2	TRBJ2-7	CASSFSSGSYEQYF
TRBV27	TRBD1	TRBJ2-1	CASTTGTGGYNEQFF
TRBV7-2	.	TRBJ2-5	CASSLAGGETQYF
TRBV7-9	.	TRBJ2-1	CASALSGVYNEQFF
TRBV9	.	TRBJ2-1	CASSVGWGTNEQFF
TRBV10-3	.	TRBJ1-1	CAISGSGLMNTEAFF
TRBV5-1	TRBD1	TRBJ2-1	CASSFPGQGVNEQFF
TRBV5-6	.	TRBJ2-6	CASSLMVAFGANVLTF
TRBV28	.	TRBJ2-3	CASSFSRQRTDTQYF
TRBV7-9	TRBD1	TRBJ2-7	CASSSPRGQGKNEQYF
TRBV5-6	TRBD1	TRBJ2-2	CASSFGTGQAGELFF